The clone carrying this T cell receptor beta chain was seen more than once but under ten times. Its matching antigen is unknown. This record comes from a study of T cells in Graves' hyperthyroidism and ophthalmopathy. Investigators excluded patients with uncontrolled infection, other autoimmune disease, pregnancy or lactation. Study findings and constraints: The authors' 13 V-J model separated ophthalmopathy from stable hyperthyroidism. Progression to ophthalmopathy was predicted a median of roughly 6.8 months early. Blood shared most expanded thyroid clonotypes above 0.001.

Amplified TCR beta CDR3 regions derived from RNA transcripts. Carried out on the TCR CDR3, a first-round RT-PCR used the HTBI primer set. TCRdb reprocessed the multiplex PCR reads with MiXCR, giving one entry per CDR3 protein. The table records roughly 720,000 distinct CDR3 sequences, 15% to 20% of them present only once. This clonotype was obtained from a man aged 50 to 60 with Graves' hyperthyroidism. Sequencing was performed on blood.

This CDR3 is CASSALGDREYNEQFF. The CDR3 DNA follows: TGTGCCAGTAGTGCCCTAGGGGACAGGGAGTACAATGAGCAGTTCTTC. The J gene is TRBJ2-1, the V gene TRBV19; TRBD1 aligns across 9 bases. The V gene's germline CDR1 is LNHDA and CDR2 SQIVND (reference sequence). The CDR3 runs to 16 residues. Trimming removed 5 bases from V and 4 bases from J; junction bases left unmatched: 9.